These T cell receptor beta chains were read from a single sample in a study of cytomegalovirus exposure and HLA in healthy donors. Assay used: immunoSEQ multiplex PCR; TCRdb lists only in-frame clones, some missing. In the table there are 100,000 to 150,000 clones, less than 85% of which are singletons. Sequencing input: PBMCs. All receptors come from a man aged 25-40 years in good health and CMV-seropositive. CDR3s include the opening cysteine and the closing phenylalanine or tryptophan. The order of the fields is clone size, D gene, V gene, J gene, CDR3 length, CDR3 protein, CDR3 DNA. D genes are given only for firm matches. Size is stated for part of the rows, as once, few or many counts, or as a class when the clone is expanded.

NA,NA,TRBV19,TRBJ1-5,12,CASNSGNQPQHF,TGTGCCAGTAACTCGGGCAATCAGCCCCAGCATTTT
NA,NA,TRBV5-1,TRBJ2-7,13,CASSFSQGYEQYF,TGCGCCAGCAGCTTCTCACAGGGTTACGAGCAGTACTTC
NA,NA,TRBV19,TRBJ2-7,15,CASSLRGREAYEQYF,TGTGCCAGTAGTCTAAGGGGGAGGGAAGCCTACGAGCAGTACTTC
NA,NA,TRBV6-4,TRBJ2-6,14,CASSRDSGANGLTF,TGTGCCAGCAGTCGAGACTCTGGGGCCAACGGCCTGACTTTC
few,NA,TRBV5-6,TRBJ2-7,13,CASSLVYSEEQYF,TGTGCCAGCAGCTTGGTGTATTCTGAGGAGCAGTACTTC
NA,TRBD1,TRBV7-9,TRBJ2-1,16,CASSPRTGSSYNEQFF,TGTGCCAGCAGCCCTCGGACAGGGAGCTCCTACAATGAGCAGTTCTTC
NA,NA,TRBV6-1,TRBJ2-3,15,CVSTERSSAADTQYF,TGTGTCAGCACCGAGAGGTCTAGCGCAGCAGATACGCAGTATTTT
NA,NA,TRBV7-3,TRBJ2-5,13,CASSHGDSKTQYF,TGTGCCAGCAGCCACGGGGACTCGAAGACCCAGTACTTC
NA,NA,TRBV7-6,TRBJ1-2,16,CASSLDPTRGGYGYTF,TGTGCCAGCAGCTTAGACCCCACAAGAGGGGGATATGGCTACACCTTC
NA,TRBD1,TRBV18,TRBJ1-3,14,CASPHRGSGNTIYF,TGTGCCAGTCCACACAGGGGCTCTGGAAACACCATATATTTT
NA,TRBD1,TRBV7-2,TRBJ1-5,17,CASSPDRGPFLNQPQHF,TGTGCCAGCAGCCCCGACAGGGGTCCCTTCCTCAATCAGCCCCAGCATTTT
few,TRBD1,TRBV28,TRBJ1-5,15,CASSLFKTGDQPQHF,TGTGCCAGCAGTTTATTCAAAACAGGGGATCAGCCCCAGCATTTT
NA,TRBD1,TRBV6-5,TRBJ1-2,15,CASRSSVGQNYGYTF,TGTGCCAGCAGATCATCCGTGGGACAGAACTATGGCTACACCTTC
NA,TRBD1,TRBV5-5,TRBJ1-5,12,CASSQGGQPQHF,TGTGCCAGTAGTCAGGGGGGTCAGCCCCAGCATTTT
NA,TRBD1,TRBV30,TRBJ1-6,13,CAWSVQGYSPLHF,TGTGCCTGGAGTGTACAGGGGTATTCACCCCTCCACTTT
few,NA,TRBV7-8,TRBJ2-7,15,CASSPHQGRTYEQYF,TGTGCCAGCAGCCCACATCAGGGCCGCACCTACGAGCAGTACTTC
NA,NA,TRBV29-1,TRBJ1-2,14,CSVELSGRGYGYTF,TGCAGCGTTGAGTTGAGTGGCAGGGGCTATGGCTACACCTTC
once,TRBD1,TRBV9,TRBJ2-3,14,CASSVDRGTDTQYF,TGTGCCAGCAGCGTGGACAGGGGAACAGATACGCAGTATTTT
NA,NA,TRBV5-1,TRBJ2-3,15,CASSLSLGGTDTQYF,TGCGCCAGCAGCTTGTCGTTAGGAGGCACAGATACGCAGTATTTT
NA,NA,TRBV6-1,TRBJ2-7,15,CASSGGVQTIYEQYF,TGTGCCAGCAGTGGGGGGGTACAGACAATATACGAGCAGTACTTC
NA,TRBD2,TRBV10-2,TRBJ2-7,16,CASRQRTSSYSYEQYF,TGCGCCAGCAGGCAGCGGACTAGCTCTTACTCCTACGAGCAGTACTTC
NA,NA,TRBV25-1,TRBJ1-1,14,CASRRTAINTEAFF,TGTGCCAGCAGAAGGACAGCTATTAACACTGAAGCTTTCTTT
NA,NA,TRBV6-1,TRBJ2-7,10,CATANCEQYF,TGTGCCACTGCAAACTGCGAGCAGTACTTC
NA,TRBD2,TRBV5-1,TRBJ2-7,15,CASSSKERGFYEQYF,TGCGCCAGCAGCTCGAAGGAGCGGGGGTTCTACGAGCAGTACTTC
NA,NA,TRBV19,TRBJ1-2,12,CASRRTDYGYTF,TGTGCCTCTCGTCGGACAGATTATGGCTACACCTTC
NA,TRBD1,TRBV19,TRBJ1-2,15,CASSPGGTVFYGYTF,TGTGCCAGTAGCCCAGGGGGGACAGTTTTCTATGGCTACACCTTC
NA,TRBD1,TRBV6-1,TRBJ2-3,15,CASTKTGGFTDTQYF,TGTGCCAGCACCAAGACAGGGGGCTTCACAGATACGCAGTATTTT
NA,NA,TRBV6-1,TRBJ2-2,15,CASSMTGANTGELFF,TGTGCCAGCAGCATGACAGGCGCTAACACCGGGGAGCTGTTTTTT
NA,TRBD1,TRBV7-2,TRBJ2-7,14,CASSPRTGSYEQYF,TGTGCCAGCAGCCCCAGGACAGGGTCGTACGAGCAGTACTTC
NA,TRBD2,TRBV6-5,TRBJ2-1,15,CASSKTSGVWDEQFF,TGTGCCAGCAGTAAAACTAGCGGGGTCTGGGATGAGCAGTTCTTC
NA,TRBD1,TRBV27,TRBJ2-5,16,CASSLLGQGASETQYF,TGTGCCAGCAGTTTATTGGGACAGGGGGCTTCGGAGACCCAGTACTTC
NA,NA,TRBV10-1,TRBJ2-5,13,CASSEDLQETQYF,TGCGCCAGCAGTGAGGACTTGCAAGAGACCCAGTACTTC
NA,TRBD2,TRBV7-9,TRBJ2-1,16,CASSPTIAGAYNEQFF,TGTGCCAGCAGCCCTACTATAGCGGGGGCTTACAATGAGCAGTTCTTC
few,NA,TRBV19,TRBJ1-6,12,CASNRVNSPLHF,TGTGCCAGTAACAGGGTTAATTCACCCCTCCACTTT
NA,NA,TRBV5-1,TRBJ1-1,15,CASSFFGTQGTEAFF,TGCGCCAGCAGCTTTTTCGGAACCCAGGGCACTGAAGCTTTCTTT
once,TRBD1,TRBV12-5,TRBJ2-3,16,CASGSFSGLRGDTQYF,TGTGCTAGTGGTTCATTCAGCGGTCTCAGGGGGGATACGCAGTATTTT
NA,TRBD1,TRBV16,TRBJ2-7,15,CASSQTGTGTDEQYF,TGTGCCAGCAGCCAAACCGGGACAGGGACTGACGAGCAGTACTTC
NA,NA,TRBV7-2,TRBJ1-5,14,CASSFTGHNQPQHF,TGTGCCAGCAGCTTCACAGGGCACAATCAGCCCCAGCATTTT
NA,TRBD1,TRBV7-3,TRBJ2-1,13,CASSVLTGVEQFF,TGTGCCAGCAGCGTCTTGACAGGGGTCGAGCAGTTCTTC
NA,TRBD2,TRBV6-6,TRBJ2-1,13,CASSYSEQSGEFF,TGTGCCAGCAGTTACTCGGAGCAAAGCGGGGAGTTCTTC
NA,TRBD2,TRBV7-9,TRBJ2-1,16,CASSSSLAGARGEQFF,TGTGCCAGCAGCTCCTCTTTAGCGGGAGCCCGGGGGGAGCAGTTCTTC